This paragraph reports one T cell receptor beta chain. Its antigen is as yet unknown. Assay: immunoSEQ multiplex PCR; the TCRdb copy retains only in-frame clones and omits some. The data contain roughly 15,000 clones, 85% of them singletons. This sample stems from a study of T cells in narcolepsy. V was cut by 5 bases and J by 0 bases, with 20 bases left in between. This CDR3 is built from 18 residues. Germline values: CDR1 SEHNR, CDR2 FQNEAQ (reference sequence). Study-level results: Autoreactive clonotypes reportedly recurred in blood of same and different patients, not controls.

The chain employs TRBV7-9 and TRBJ1-3; perhaps TRBD1 as D (5 bases). The sequenced sample consisted of memory (CD45RA-) CD4+ T cells from blood. The receptor was isolated from a human donor in good health. The CDR3 coding sequence is TGTGCCAGCAGCCGAATGCCACGGGGCAGCATCTCTGGAAACACCATATATTTT. Encoded protein: CASSRMPRGSISGNTIYF. Combining the CDR3 with reference TRBV7-9 and TRBJ1-3 gives the whole variable domain DTGVSQNPRHKITKRGQNVTFRCDPISEHNRLYWYRQTLGQGPEFLTYFQNEAQLEKSRLLSDRFSAERPKGSFSTLEIQRTEQGDSAMYLCASSRMPRGSISGNTIYFGEGSWLTVV.